A single sample gave rise to the 29 T cell receptor beta chains below, sequenced in a study of blood T cells in healthy people across ages. Together with a sample-barcoded 5' primer, a J-beta primer mix was included in a second PCR lasting roughly 6 to 12 cycles. TCRdb redid the calling of the 5' RACE reads with MiXCR, one entry per CDR3 protein. This sample has some 900,000 distinct CDR3 sequences, with about 30% found just once. The sequenced material came from blood. The receptors here all came from a woman aged 80 or older in good health.

This clonotype showed up just once. At one end the junction does not follow the germline gene, possibly because of a read error. The CDR3 region has the DNA TGTGCCAGCAGCTTAGGTTTGTCCGGGACCTCTGGAAATACCATATATTTT. Translation: CASSLGLSGTSGNTIYF. The chain uses TRBV7-9 and TRBJ1-3; weak D call: TRBD1 (5 bases). Germline V gene sequence: CDR1 SEHNR, CDR2 FQNEAQ (reference sequence). This CDR3 is 17 amino acids long.

This clonotype was detected only once. The chain is built from TRBV3-1 and TRBJ1-6, with D possibly being TRBD1 (6 bases). The CDR3 has 14 residues. V was cut by 5 bases and J by 10 bases, with 15 bases left in between. Per the germline V gene, CDR1 is LGHDT and CDR2 is YNNKEL (reference sequence). The CDR3 here is CASSEGGRGSPLHF. The CDR3 DNA is TGTGCCAGCAGCGAGGGGGGGCGAGGGTCACCCCTCCACTTT. Full variable domain (missing parts from reference TRBV3-1 and TRBJ1-6): DTAVSQTPKYLVTQMGNDKSIKCEQNLGHDTMYWYKQDSKKFLKIMFSYNNKELIINETVPNRFSPKSPDKAHLNLHINSLELGDSAVYFCASSEGGRGSPLHFGNGTRLTVT.

This clonotype was counted a few times. This could be a read error, since a much larger clone is one nucleotide away. The conserved phenylalanine or tryptophan is not found at the CDR3 terminus, so this likely reflects a read error. The J gene is TRBJ2-7, the V gene TRBV6-6, with 9 bases aligning to TRBD2. The germline V gene has CDR1 MNHNY and CDR2 SVGAGI (reference sequence). J was trimmed by 3 bases and V by 11 bases; bases with no gene match: 11. This CDR3 spans 14 amino acids. The CDR3 reads CAATGERGDYEQYL. CDR3 coding DNA: TGTGCCGCCACAGGCGAGCGGGGGGACTACGAGCAGTACTTA.

The chain links TRBV15 to TRBJ2-1, with 10 bases identical to TRBD2. This CDR3 is built from 16 residues. The germline V gene has CDR1 LNHNV and CDR2 YYDKDF (reference sequence). V gave up 3 bases and J gave up 8 bases; unmatched junction bases: 10. The CDR3 bases are TGTGCCACCAGCAGGCCCAAGCGGGGGGGCCGCGATGAGCAGTTCTTC. It codes for CATSRPKRGGRDEQFF.

This clonotype came up many times. V gene TRBV6-5 combines with J gene TRBJ2-1; TRBD2 matches at 8 bases. The germline V gene encodes CDR1 MNHEY and CDR2 SVGAGI. Germline trimming cut 6 bases from V and 5 bases from J; bases unmatched to any gene: 9. The CDR3 sequence is 15 residues long. CDR3 residues: CASRNTGTRDNEQFF. The DNA of the CDR3 is TGTGCCAGCAGAAACACCGGGACTAGAGACAATGAGCAGTTCTTC.

This chain connects TRBV6-1 to TRBJ2-6; TRBD1 matches at 12 bases. Germline loops: CDR1 MNHNS, CDR2 SASEGT. The CDR3 totals 18 residues. V dropped 1 base and J dropped 4; count of bases not matched to a gene: 5. The CDR3 is CASSEVGQGALGANVLTF. The CDR3 DNA reads TGTGCCAGCAGTGAAGTGGGACAGGGGGCATTGGGGGCCAACGTCCTGACTTTC.

About this clonotype: A read error may produce the germline difference seen at one junction end. The V and J genes are TRBV3-1 and TRBJ2-5; D is tentatively TRBD1 or TRBD2 (6 bases each). Germline lookup yields CDR1 LGHDT and CDR2 YNNKEL (reference sequence). This CDR3 is built from 14 residues. CDR3: CAGSQSGAQETQYF. As DNA, the CDR3 is TGTGCCGGCAGCCAGTCGGGGGCCCAAGAGACCCAGTATTTC.

This chain connects TRBV6-1 to TRBJ1-5, with 7 nucleotides matching TRBD1. The J segment lost 7 bases and the V segment lost 4 bases, leaving 13 bases of the junction unmatched. Germline V gene data show CDR1 as MNHNS and CDR2 as SASEGT. This CDR3 is 16 amino acids long. The DNA of the CDR3 is TGTGCCAGCAGTGTGCCGGGACAGAGTAGCTGGCAGCCCCAGCATTTT. Protein sequence: CASSVPGQSSWQPQHF.

This clonotype was counted only a few times. The rearrangement joins TRBV6-5 to TRBJ1-5; 9 positions agree with TRBD1. J was trimmed by 3 bases and V by 6 bases; bases with no gene match: 9. The germline V gene has CDR1 MNHEY and CDR2 SVGAGI. The CDR3 runs 16 residues. This chain's CDR3 is CASSPSGTGNNQPQHF. The DNA of the CDR3 is TGTGCCAGCAGCCCAAGCGGGACAGGGAACAATCAGCCCCAGCATTTT.

This clonotype has a count of ten or more. This chain uses TRBV7-9 with TRBJ2-5; D perhaps matches TRBD1 (5 bases). The CDR3 covers 14 residues. The V and J ends lost 5 bases and 5 bases respectively, with 15 bases between them. CDR1 is SEHNR, CDR2 FQNEAQ, per germline (reference sequence). CDR3 DNA: TGTGCCAGCAGCCGTGGCCCAGGGCAGGAGACCCAGTACTTC. It specifies CASSRGPGQETQYF.

In its sample, this clonotype was seen many times. The CDR3 protein is CASSYAGGGAQETQYF. The CDR3 DNA is TGTGCCAGCAGCTATGCTGGCGGGGGGGCCCAAGAGACCCAGTACTTC. V usage is TRBV7-9 and J usage is TRBJ2-5, with 9 bases that match TRBD2. The CDR3 is 16 amino acids. V gave up 4 bases and J gave up 1 base; unmatched junction bases: 7. From germline, CDR1 is SEHNR and CDR2 FQNEAQ (reference sequence).

Ten or more counts support this clonotype. V gene TRBV12-3 or TRBV12-4 combines with J gene TRBJ1-2; D is possibly TRBD1 (6 bases). The CDR3 has 12 residues. V lost 6 bases and J lost 6, with 11 bases in between. The CDR3: CASSTGANGYTF. The DNA of the CDR3 is TGTGCCAGCAGCACGGGGGCCAATGGCTACACCTTC.

This clonotype came up a few times. Just one base apart from a much larger clone, this may be a read error. V gene TRBV7-2 combines with J gene TRBJ1-2; a possible D gene is TRBD1 (5 bases). V lost 5 bases and J 3 bases, leaving 13 bases between the germline ends. CDR3 size: 14 residues. Looked up from germline, CDR1 is SGHTA and CDR2 is FQGNSA. CDR3 nucleotide sequence: TGTGCCAGCAGCCGACGGGGGGGGGACTATGGCTACACCTTC. This codes for CASSRRGGDYGYTF. Together with reference TRBV7-2 and TRBJ1-2, the CDR3 gives the full variable domain: GAGVSQSPSNKVTEKGKDVELRCDPISGHTALYWYRQSLGQGLEFLIYFQGNSAPDKSGLPSDRFSAERTGGSVSTLTIQRTQQEDSAVYLCASSRRGGDYGYTFGSGTRLTVV.

In its sample, this clonotype was seen a few times. Compared with germline, one end of the junction differs, possibly owing to a read error. The V call is TRBV12-3 or TRBV12-4, the J call TRBJ2-3, with TRBD1 identical over 9 bases. The CDR3 length is 15 residues. CDR3 protein: CAISPQGANTDTQYF. The DNA for the CDR3 is TGTGCCATCAGTCCACAGGGGGCCAACACAGATACGCAGTATTTT.

Regarding this clonotype: The junction and the germline gene differ at one end; a read error may be behind it. The chain carries TRBV4-2 and TRBJ1-4; D is possibly TRBD1 (5 bases). The CDR3 is made up of 17 amino acids. Germline assignment: CDR1 LGHNA and CDR2 YNFKEQ. Here the CDR3 DNA reads TGTGCCAGCAGCCAAGATCAGACAGCTGCAACTAATGACAAACTGTTTTTT. Amino acid sequence: CASSQDQTAATNDKLFF.

The chain uses TRBV27 and TRBJ1-2; perhaps TRBD1 as D (5 bases). The germline CDR1 and CDR2 sequences are MNHEY and SMNVEV (reference sequence). Trimming stripped 8 bases from V and 1 base from J, with 8 bases between. The CDR3 has 12 residues. In DNA form, the CDR3 reads TGTGCCAGCGCCGACAGTAACTATGGCTACACCTTC. Amino acids: CASADSNYGYTF.

As for this clonotype: A much bigger clone sits one base away, suggesting this may be a read error. The rearrangement uses TRBV11-2 and TRBJ2-7; D may be TRBD1 (6 bases). Germline loops: CDR1 SGHAT, CDR2 FQNNGV. This CDR3 spans 15 amino acids. The CDR3 DNA reads TGTGTCAGCAGCTTAGCACAGGGCGCTGCCTACGAGCAGTACTTC. Protein product: CVSSLAQGAAYEQYF.

This chain joins TRBV29-1 and TRBJ2-1; the D is unclear. This CDR3 contains 15 residues. V lost 2 bases to trimming and J lost 0 bases, with 11 bases between them. In germline, CDR1 is SQVTM, CDR2 ANQGSEA. This CDR3 is CSVENRGISYNEQFF. In DNA form, the CDR3 reads TGCAGCGTTGAAAATCGAGGTATCTCCTACAATGAGCAGTTCTTC.

The rearrangement links TRBV29-1 to TRBJ2-1; no clear D gene. The DNA matches TRBJ2-7 better at its end, which makes the J call doubtful. Germline CDR1 is SQVTM and CDR2 is ANQGSEA. The CDR3 is 11 amino acids. The CDR3 coding sequence is TGCAGCGTTGAACGCTACAATGAGCAGTACTTC. It encodes CSVERYNEQYF.

This clonotype was recorded a few times. The rearrangement links TRBV6-2 or TRBV6-3 to TRBJ1-6; D is ambiguous. Per germline, CDR1 MNHEY and CDR2 SVGEGT. There are 13 residues in the CDR3. Between the trimmed V and J ends, which lost 7 bases and 16 bases, there was a span of 20 bases. CDR3: CASTPFLANSLHF. DNA of the CDR3: TGTGCCAGCACCCCCTTCCTGGCGAATTCTCTCCACTTT.

The chain joins TRBV24-1 to TRBJ2-7; the D call may be TRBD1 or TRBD2 (5 bases each). The germline V gene has CDR1 KGHDR and CDR2 SFDVKD. Trimming cost V 2 bases and J 0 bases, with 13 bases left between them. The CDR3 runs to 16 residues. The CDR3 here is CATSDSGDRSSYEQYF. CDR3 DNA sequence: TGTGCCACCAGTGATTCCGGGGACCGCTCCTCCTACGAGCAGTACTTC.

This rearrangement joins TRBV7-9 to TRBJ2-1; a weak D match, TRBD2 (5 bases). Germline V gene lookup returns CDR1 SEHNR and CDR2 FQNEAQ (reference sequence). This CDR3 comprises 14 residues. V was pared by 4 bases and J by 16 bases, with 23 bases between. In DNA form, the CDR3 reads TGTGCCAGCAGCTCAGGTTCGGGGTACAATGAGCGCTTCTTC. Amino acid sequence: CASSSGSGYNERFF.

As for this clonotype: Since a much larger clone is just one base distant, this may be a read error. V usage is TRBV11-3 and J usage is TRBJ2-1; 8 nucleotides match TRBD2. The V segment lost 5 bases and the J segment 7 bases; nucleotides outside the gene matches: 10. The CDR3 has 15 amino acids. Germline V gene sequence: CDR1 SGHNT, CDR2 YENEEA. This CDR3 is CASSDPTSAGNEQFF. The CDR3 nucleotides are TGTGCCAGCAGCGACCCGACTAGCGCTGGGAATGAGCAGTTCTTC. Combining the CDR3 with reference TRBV11-3 and TRBJ2-1 gives the whole variable domain EAGVVQSPRYKIIEKKQPVAFWCNPISGHNTLYWYLQNLGQGPELLIRYENEEAVDDSQLPKDRFSAERLKGVDSTLKIQPAELGDSAVYLCASSDPTSAGNEQFFGPGTRLTVL.

A note on this clonotype: A much larger clone differs from this one at a single base, so this may be a read error. The chain joins TRBV12-3 or TRBV12-4 to TRBJ2-3, with unresolved D. Deletions cut 7 bases from V and 3 bases from J, with 17 bases between. The CDR3 is made up of 15 amino acids. The CDR3 sequence is CASTFPLSPTDTQYF. The CDR3, as DNA: TGTGCCAGCACCTTTCCCCTCTCCCCGACAGATACGCAGTATTTT.

Only a few counts were recorded for this clonotype. The chain joins TRBV20-1 to TRBJ2-2; unclear D gene. Trimming removed 6 bases from V and 2 bases from J, with 10 bases in between. This CDR3 contains 13 residues. Germline loops: CDR1 DFQATT, CDR2 SNEGSKA (reference sequence). CDR3 DNA: TGCAGTGCACGGAACAGCAACACCGGGGAGCTGTTTTTT. Translating gives CSARNSNTGELFF.

The chain has TRBV7-2 and TRBJ2-5; maybe TRBD1 (5 bases). CDR1 and CDR2 from the germline V gene are SGHTA and FQGNSA. The CDR3 length is 16 residues. V lost 1 base, J lost 5 bases, and 17 bases lay in between. The CDR3 spells CASSLDPSFSGETQYF. CDR3 nucleotide sequence: TGTGCCAGCAGCTTAGATCCTTCTTTCTCAGGGGAGACCCAGTACTTC.

V gene TRBV5-6 combines with J gene TRBJ2-1; TRBD2 matches at 10 bases. The length of the CDR3 is 15 residues. V lost 0 bases to trimming and J lost 7 bases; unmatched junction nucleotides: 4. Germline-derived CDR1 and CDR2 are SGHDT and YYEEEE. The CDR3, as DNA: TGTGCCAGCAGCTTGGCGGGACTAGCGATGAATGAGCAGTTCTTC. Translated, it gives CASSLAGLAMNEQFF.

This clonotype was recorded many times. This rearrangement joins TRBV5-5 to TRBJ2-6; weak D call: TRBD1 (5 bases). The CDR3 is 17 amino acids. Trimming cost V 4 bases and J 2 bases, with 16 bases left between them. Looked up from germline, CDR1 is SGHKS and CDR2 is YYEKEE (reference sequence). The CDR3 DNA follows: TGTGCCAGCAGCCCCTTCACTAAAGGGGCTGGGGCCAACGTCCTGACTTTC. As protein: CASSPFTKGAGANVLTF.

The V call is TRBV7-9, the J call TRBJ1-1, with no clear D. The germline CDR1 and CDR2 sequences are SEHNR and FQNEAQ (reference sequence). V lost 5 bases and J lost 1, with 11 bases in between. The CDR3 has 14 amino acids. CDR3 coding DNA: TGTGCCAGCAGCCCCGTCCGGCCGAACACTGAAGCTTTCTTT. Amino acids: CASSPVRPNTEAFF.